The 31 T cell receptor beta chains presented below share a single source sample, sequenced in a study of T cells in women clearing cervical HPV infection. Method: immunoSEQ multiplex PCR; TCRdb's copy keeps in-frame clones and lacks some. Its clone listing holds around 40,000 clones. Sequenced: blood buffy coat. The source is a woman aged 18 to 75 with a cervical HPV16 infection that either progressed to CIN3+ or cleared (not recorded which).

The DNA read from the CDR3 is TGTGCCAGCAGGACAGGGAACACCGGGGAG. This gives the protein CASRTGNTGE. The complete CDR3 sequence is CASRTGNTGELFF. This chain joins TRBV2 and TRBJ2-2; TRBD1 might be the D (6 bases). The read finishes 3 residues shy of the CDR3 end, and the germline J gene is used to complete it. This CDR3 comprises 13 residues. CDR1 is SNHLY, CDR2 FYNNEI, per germline. V was shortened by 6 bases and J by 1 base, with 6 bases between the two germline ends.

Remarks on this clone: From the germline J gene comes the end of the CDR3, since the read stops 3 residues before it. The chain couples TRBV6-2 or TRBV6-3 to TRBJ1-2, with 11 bases matching TRBD1. Per germline, CDR1 MNHEY and CDR2 SVGEGT. The CDR3 covers 14 residues. The DNA read from the CDR3 is TGTGCCAGTAGAGGGACAGGGGGTTCCTACGAC. Protein product: CASRGTGGSYD. The full-length CDR3 reads as CASRGTGGSYDYTF.

As for this clone: Read data end 3 residues before the CDR3 end; the end is taken from the germline J gene. The rearrangement links TRBV6-1 to TRBJ2-2; 9 bases align to TRBD2. The junction had 9 bases not matched to a gene; V was cut back by 2 bases and J by 8 bases. The CDR3 loop spans 16 amino acids. Per the germline V gene, CDR1 is MNHNS and CDR2 is SASEGT. The CDR3 region is CASSEYLAGYAGELFF. The DNA read from the CDR3 is TGTGCCAGCAGTGAATACCTAGCGGGATATGCTGGGGAG.

About this clone: The read halts 3 residues ahead of the CDR3 end, with the missing end drawn from the germline J gene. The genes are TRBV12-3 or TRBV12-4 and TRBJ1-6; 9 nucleotides agree with TRBD1. V lost 6 bases, J lost 10 bases, and 10 bases stayed unmatched. The CDR3 has 15 residues. The CDR3 bases that were read are TGTGCCAGCAGCCGGCAGGGGACAGGGAGCTCACCC. It encodes CASSRQGTGSSP. The CDR3 as a whole reads CASSRQGTGSSPLHF.

CDR3 sequence: CASRGTGSDEKLFF. The covered CDR3 bases are TGTGCCAGTAGAGGGACAGGGAGCGATGAAAAG. The chain couples TRBV19 to TRBJ2-2; 9 bases are shared with TRBD1. Read data end 3 residues before the CDR3 end; the end is taken from the germline J gene. Looked up from germline, CDR1 is LNHDA and CDR2 is SQIVND (reference sequence). The CDR3 extends over 14 amino acids.

Points on this clone: The CDR3 extends 3 residues past the end of the read, so its final part is completed from the germline J gene. The chain couples TRBV18 to TRBJ1-2; 9 bases fit TRBD1. CDR3 length equals 15 residues. Germline CDR1 and CDR2: KGHSH and LQKENI. The CDR3 region is CASSPAATGGHDYTF. CDR3 DNA, as far as it was read: TGTGCCAGCTCACCAGCCGCGACAGGGGGTCACGAC.

On this clone: The observed sequence ends 3 residues before the CDR3 terminus, with the missing tail filled in from the germline J gene. This chain links TRBV28 with TRBJ1-5, with D uncertain. V shed 7 bases and J shed 7 bases, with 32 bases lying between them. Germline-derived CDR1 and CDR2 are MDHEN and SYDVKM. The CDR3 has 19 residues. The CDR3 spells CASTQSATIPQSLRQPQHF. The covered CDR3 bases are TGTGCCAGCACTCAATCCGCGACAATCCCCCAATCACTCAGGCAGCCC.

Comments on this clone: Read data end 3 residues before the CDR3 end; the end is taken from the germline J gene. The rearrangement joins TRBV7-6 to TRBJ1-5, with TRBD1 identical over 8 bases. CDR3 length equals 18 residues. Germline loops: CDR1 SGHVS, CDR2 FNYEAQ. V was pared by 2 bases and J by 0 bases, with 9 bases of the junction left unmatched. This chain's CDR3 is CASSLLAGGDYSNQPQHF. CDR3 bases read: TGTGCCAGCAGCTTACTGGCAGGGGGCGATTATAGCAATCAGCCC.

Note on this clone: From the germline J gene comes the end of the CDR3, since the read stops 3 residues before it. This chain joins TRBV7-9 and TRBJ2-3; TRBD2 matches at 7 bases. The CDR3 consists of 14 residues. Germline trimming cut 6 bases from V and 7 bases from J; bases unmatched to any gene: 10. Germline values: CDR1 SEHNR, CDR2 FQNEAQ (reference sequence). The part of the CDR3 DNA that was read is TGTGCCAGCAGTCCTCGGACTAGGGTCAATACG. It translates to CASSPRTRVNT. The whole CDR3 sequence is CASSPRTRVNTQYF. Filled out from reference TRBV7-9 and TRBJ2-3, the complete variable domain reads DTGVSQNPRHKITKRGQNVTFRCDPISEHNRLYWYRQTLGQGPEFLTYFQNEAQLEKSRLLSDRFSAERPKGSFSTLEIQRTEQGDSAMYLCASSPRTRVNTQYFGPGTRLTVL.

This clone counts as medium-sized by frequency. Coverage ceases 3 residues before the CDR3 finishes, and the germline J gene fills in the end. This chain connects TRBV20-1 to TRBJ2-4; weak D call: TRBD2 (7 bases). Germline V gene lookup returns CDR1 DFQATT and CDR2 SNEGSKA (reference sequence). V was cut by 3 bases and J by 8 bases, with 14 bases left in between. The CDR3 covers 13 residues. The CDR3 is CSARRGGGDIQYF. The part of the CDR3 DNA that was read is TGCAGTGCTAGGAGAGGAGGGGGGGACATT.

In the case of this clone: The read terminates 3 residues ahead of where the CDR3 ends, so the germline J gene completes it. V and J are TRBV20-1 and TRBJ2-1; TRBD2 matches 11 bases. CDR3 length: 13 amino acids. Germline assignment: CDR1 DFQATT and CDR2 SNEGSKA (reference sequence). The ends lost 7 bases at V and 6 bases at J; junction bases unmatched: 5. CDR3 sequence: CSVPSGGRNEQFF. The sequenced CDR3 bases are TGCAGTGTACCTAGCGGGGGGCGCAATGAG.

With regard to this clone: The CDR3 end falls 3 residues outside the read, so it is completed with the germline J gene. The chain carries TRBV30 and TRBJ2-3; 8 bases are shared with TRBD1. Germline loops: CDR1 GTSNPN, CDR2 SVGIG (reference sequence). The CDR3 contains 12 residues. The CDR3 loop reads CAWDRGNQPQYF. The part of the CDR3 DNA that was read is TGTGCCTGGGACAGGGGCAATCAGCCG.

Note on this clone: The CDR3 end is not reached by the read, which stops 3 residues before it; the germline J gene fills it in. The chain links TRBV11-3 to TRBJ2-1, with 11 positions matching TRBD2. J was trimmed by 9 bases and V by 2 bases; bases with no gene match: 6. The CDR3 extends over 15 amino acids. Germline V gene data show CDR1 as SGHNT and CDR2 as YENEEA. The DNA read from the CDR3 is TGTGCCAGCAGCTTAATTTCCCTAGCGGGAGGTGAG. Protein: CASSLISLAGGE. The whole CDR3 protein is CASSLISLAGGEQFF.

As to this clone: Read sequence stops 3 residues before the CDR3 end, and the germline J gene provides the missing end. Within the sample, other DNA sequences also encode this same CDR3. This sequence joins TRBV19 and TRBJ1-1; 7 nucleotides match TRBD1. This CDR3 is 13 amino acids long. Germline V lookup: CDR1 LNHDA, CDR2 SQIVND (reference sequence). The junction had 3 bases not matched to a gene; V was cut back by 8 bases and J by 0 bases. The CDR3 region is CASRGQLNTEAFF. Incomplete CDR3 DNA: TGTGCCAGTCGGGGACAGTTGAACACTGAA.

Points on this clone: The sequenced fragment ends 3 residues before the CDR3 boundary, so the rest is inferred from the germline J gene. The chain employs TRBV7-6 and TRBJ2-7, with 11 bases fitting TRBD2. The CDR3 is 16 amino acids. Germline V gene data show CDR1 as SGHVS and CDR2 as FNYEAQ. Losses at the gene ends were 5 bases for V and 2 bases for J; bases not matched to a gene: 8. This chain's CDR3 is CASSPSLAGGPYEQYF. CDR3 DNA (partial): TGTGCCAGCAGCCCCAGCCTAGCGGGGGGTCCCTACGAG.

Comments on this clone: Its ends do not fully match the called genes, so a read error is possible. The read is 3 residues too short to cover the CDR3 end, so that end is filled in from the germline J gene. The chain has TRBV30 and TRBJ1-4; D perhaps matches TRBD1 (6 bases). Looked up from germline, CDR1 is GTSNPN and CDR2 is SVGIG (reference sequence). The CDR3 sequence is 16 residues long. The part of the CDR3 DNA that was read is TGTGCCTGGAGAGCCCGTGGGACACCAAATAATGGAAAA. Its translation is CAWRARGTPNNGK. The CDR3 reads in full as CAWRARGTPNNGKLFF.

With respect to this clone: The sequenced fragment ends 3 residues before the CDR3 boundary, so the rest is inferred from the germline J gene. The rearrangement joins TRBV5-1 to TRBJ2-2; TRBD1 aligns across 7 bases. The J segment lost 3 bases and the V segment lost 4 bases, leaving 15 bases of the junction unmatched. This CDR3 region has 18 residues. CDR1 SGHRS and CDR2 YFSETQ come from the germline V gene. CDR3 DNA (partial): TGCGCCAGCAGCCCCCTTCCACAGGGGTCAGGTCACACCGGGGAG. Amino acid sequence: CASSPLPQGSGHTGE. The CDR3 as a whole reads CASSPLPQGSGHTGELFF.

Comment on this clone: The read terminates 3 residues before the CDR3 end, so the remaining end is supplied by the germline J gene. This chain links TRBV30 with TRBJ2-4; 12 bases line up with TRBD1. The J segment lost 7 bases and the V segment lost 2 bases, leaving 6 bases of the junction unmatched. Germline V gene lookup returns CDR1 GTSNPN and CDR2 SVGIG (reference sequence). The CDR3 totals 15 residues. The CDR3 protein is CAWSLGTGGANIQYF. The DNA read from the CDR3 is TGTGCCTGGAGTCTTGGGACAGGGGGCGCGAACATT.

Details on this clone: The CDR3 extends 3 residues past the end of the read, so its final part is completed from the germline J gene. This CDR3 is also generated by other DNA sequences in the sample. The chain combines TRBV19 with TRBJ1-5, with 8 bases matching TRBD1. Germline CDR1 reads LNHDA; CDR2 reads SQIVND (reference sequence). The CDR3 is 14 amino acids. V lost 4 bases and J lost 4; bases outside the gene matches: 3. CDR3 DNA (partial): TGTGCCAGTAGTACTACAGGGGGAAATCAGCCC. Translating it yields CASSTTGGNQP. The complete CDR3 reads CASSTTGGNQPQHF.

As concerns this clone: The read is 3 residues too short to cover the CDR3 end, so that end is filled in from the germline J gene. The chain is built from TRBV2 and TRBJ2-1, with 12 bases matching TRBD2. Germline V lookup: CDR1 SNHLY, CDR2 FYNNEI. The CDR3 contains 19 residues. V dropped 1 base and J dropped 6; count of bases not matched to a gene: 13. CDR3 in amino acids: CASSEGSIRLAGVFNEQFF. Incomplete CDR3 DNA: TGTGCCAGCAGTGAAGGCTCTATTAGACTAGCGGGAGTTTTCAATGAG.

By frequency, this clone registers medium-sized. The read ends 3 residues early relative to the CDR3; the germline J gene fills the gap. The V gene is TRBV4-1, the J gene TRBJ2-7; 8 positions match TRBD2. The J segment lost 3 bases and the V segment lost 1 base, leaving 5 bases of the junction unmatched. Looked up from germline, CDR1 is MGHRA and CDR2 is YSYEKL. The CDR3 is 15 amino acids. The sequenced part of the CDR3 DNA is TGCGCCAGCAGCCAAGTACGGGGGGGACACTACGAG. This gives the protein CASSQVRGGHYE. The full CDR3 protein reads CASSQVRGGHYEQYF.

With regard to this clone: From the germline J gene comes the end of the CDR3, since the read stops 3 residues before it. The J gene is TRBJ2-1, the V gene TRBV6-2 or TRBV6-3; D unresolved. This CDR3 has 14 amino acids. CDR1 is MNHEY, CDR2 SVGEGT, per germline. Trimming removed 5 bases at V and 0 bases at J, with 8 bases between. CDR3 protein: CASSSVSSYNEQFF. Partial CDR3 DNA: TGTGCCAGCAGTAGCGTTAGCTCCTACAATGAG.

With regard to this clone: The read ends 3 residues before the CDR3 terminus; that terminus is restored from the germline J gene. The chain has TRBV6-2 or TRBV6-3 and TRBJ2-7, with 8 bases that match TRBD2. The CDR3 totals 14 residues. The germline CDR1 and CDR2 sequences are MNHEY and SVGEGT. V was clipped by 6 bases and J by 4 bases; unmatched bases: 8. The sequenced part of the CDR3 DNA is TGTGCCAGCAGATTGAGCGGGAGTTCTTACGAG. Amino acid sequence: CASRLSGSSYE. Given in full, the CDR3 is CASRLSGSSYEQYF.

As to this clone: The sequence runs out 3 residues before the end of the CDR3; the remainder is reconstructed from the germline J gene. The V and J genes are TRBV20-1 and TRBJ2-5; tentative D call: TRBD2 (5 bases). This CDR3 contains 14 residues. Germline-derived CDR1 and CDR2 are DFQATT and SNEGSKA (reference sequence). Trimming stripped 5 bases from V and 1 base from J, with 14 bases between. CDR3 loop: CSARGRAVQETQYF. The DNA read from the CDR3 is TGCAGTGCTCGGGGAAGGGCTGTCCAAGAGACC.

As concerns this clone: The read falls 3 residues short of the CDR3 end, and the missing part is taken from the germline J gene. The chain is built from TRBV19 and TRBJ2-4; possible D gene TRBD2, 7 bases. CDR1 LNHDA and CDR2 SQIVND come from the germline V gene (reference sequence). V was cut by 4 bases and J by 6 bases, with 19 bases left in between. The CDR3 totals 16 residues. The DNA read from the CDR3 is TGTGCCAGTAGTAAACGAGGGGGGGATTCATCAAACATT. Its translation: CASSKRGGDSSNI. The entire CDR3 is CASSKRGGDSSNIQYF.

Of note for this clone: The CDR3 end falls 3 residues outside the read, so it is completed with the germline J gene. The chain combines TRBV6-2 or TRBV6-3 with TRBJ2-1, with TRBD1 identical over 10 bases. Looked up from germline, CDR1 is MNHEY and CDR2 is SVGEGT. The CDR3 runs 15 residues. V was pared by 10 bases and J by 3 bases, with 9 bases of the junction left unmatched. CDR3 in amino acids: CATLLGDRGYNEQFF. The DNA read from the CDR3 is TGTGCCACCCTCCTGGGGGACAGGGGCTACAATGAG.

As concerns this clone: The read ends 3 residues early relative to the CDR3; the germline J gene fills the gap. The chain combines TRBV19 with TRBJ1-1; 8 bases align to TRBD1. Germline CDR1 reads LNHDA; CDR2 reads SQIVND (reference sequence). This CDR3 is built from 12 residues. The sequenced part of the CDR3 DNA is TGTGCCAGTAGCCTAACAGGGGGAGTA. This translates into CASSLTGGV. The whole CDR3 protein reads CASSLTGGVAFF.

A note on this clone: The missing CDR3 end, 3 residues past where the read stops, is filled in from the germline J gene. This rearrangement joins TRBV7-2 to TRBJ2-5; 7 bases are shared with TRBD1. Germline lookup yields CDR1 SGHTA and CDR2 FQGNSA. The CDR3 contains 15 residues. J was trimmed by 5 bases and V by 3 bases; bases with no gene match: 9. The DNA read from the CDR3 is TGTGCCAGCAGCTTGGCCAGGGGGATAACCGAGACC. Translating it yields CASSLARGITET. The whole CDR3 sequence is CASSLARGITETQYF.

In regard to this clone: The read terminates 3 residues before the CDR3 end, so the remaining end is supplied by the germline J gene. This chain joins TRBV18 and TRBJ1-2; D gene uncertain. This CDR3 has 14 residues. Per the germline V gene, CDR1 is KGHSH and CDR2 is LQKENI. CDR3 bases read: TGTGCCAGCTCACCAGGTATTGCGCAGGAGGAC. It codes for CASSPGIAQED. The full CDR3 protein reads CASSPGIAQEDYTF.

To note about this clone: From the germline J gene comes the end of the CDR3, since the read stops 3 residues before it. Other DNA sequences in this specimen translate into the identical CDR3. The chain combines TRBV6-2 or TRBV6-3 with TRBJ1-5; 8 bases are shared with TRBD1. CDR1 and CDR2 from the germline V gene are MNHEY and SVGEGT. The CDR3 length is 16 residues. V lost 2 bases, J lost 3 bases, and 6 bases stayed unmatched. The sequenced CDR3 bases are TGTGCCAGCAGTTACGCTCCGACAGGGGACAATCAGCCC. It yields the protein CASSYAPTGDNQP. Given in full, the CDR3 is CASSYAPTGDNQPQHF.

Remarks on this clone: The read terminates 3 residues ahead of where the CDR3 ends, so the germline J gene completes it. The rearrangement joins TRBV4-2 to TRBJ2-2; perhaps TRBD1 as D (6 bases). CDR3 length: 17 amino acids. Germline V CDR1 and CDR2: LGHNA, YNFKEQ. Trimming removed 3 bases at V and 5 bases at J, with 19 bases between. The CDR3: CASSHPSGQSITGELFF. Partial CDR3 DNA: TGTGCCAGCAGCCACCCCTCCGGACAGAGCATTACCGGGGAG.